The 12 T cell receptor beta chains presented below share a single source sample, sequenced in a study of Graves' ophthalmopathy and Graves' hyperthyroidism. RNA transcripts yielded amplified TCR beta CDR3 regions. After a first-round RT-PCR with HTBI primers, a second-round multiplex PCR was run. A single record per CDR3 protein comes from TCRdb applying MiXCR to the multiplex PCR reads. The sample records 660,000 or so distinct CDR3 sequences, about two fifths being singletons. Sequencing was carried out using peripheral blood. Source of these receptors: an adult man with Graves' ophthalmopathy.

The chain carries TRBV10-3 and TRBJ1-5; 7 bases are a match to TRBD1. Germline V lookup: CDR1 ENHRY, CDR2 SYGVKD. CDR3 length: 15 residues. Unmatched junction bases numbered 3, after V lost 0 bases and J lost 4 bases. DNA for the CDR3: TGTGCCATCAGTGAGTCTACAGGGGATAATCAGCCCCAGCATTTT. This gives the protein CAISESTGDNQPQHF.

This clonotype was found many times. The rearrangement links TRBV29-1 to TRBJ2-7; weak D call: TRBD1 (6 bases). Per germline, CDR1 SQVTM and CDR2 ANQGSEA. V lost 7 bases to trimming and J lost 0 bases, with 10 bases between them. The CDR3 loop spans 12 amino acids. CDR3 protein: CSARQDSYEQYF. The CDR3 nucleotides are TGCAGCGCACGACAGGACTCCTACGAGCAGTACTTC.

This clonotype was found many times. This chain links TRBV20-1 with TRBJ1-6; D possibly corresponds to TRBD1 (5 bases). The CDR3 runs 16 residues. CDR1 and CDR2 (germline): DFQATT, SNEGSKA (reference sequence). With 0 bases removed from V and 6 bases from J, the gap between germline ends came to 15 bases. The CDR3 nucleotides read TGCAGTGCTAGAGATCTGGGCGGGACCCTTAATTCACCCCTCCACTTT. It specifies CSARDLGGTLNSPLHF.

The rearrangement uses TRBV6-4 and TRBJ1-5, with TRBD1 identical over 7 bases. Germline V gene sequence: CDR1 MRHNA, CDR2 SNTAGT. The ends lost 8 bases at V and 5 bases at J; junction bases unmatched: 9. This CDR3 contains 14 residues. The CDR3 protein is CASSQTGRHQPQHF. Here the CDR3 DNA reads TGTGCCAGCTCACAGACAGGGAGGCATCAGCCCCAGCATTTT.

J is TRBJ2-3 and V is TRBV29-1; D is ambiguous. The CDR3 has 12 residues. The V end was cut by 6 bases, the J end by 2 bases, with 9 bases between. The germline V gene has CDR1 SQVTM and CDR2 ANQGSEA. The CDR3 protein is CSVPHVTDTQYF. The CDR3 coding sequence is TGCAGCGTCCCGCACGTCACAGATACGCAGTATTTT.

Regarding this clonotype: A much larger clone lies one base from this, so it may be a read error. The CDR3 does not end in the conserved phenylalanine or tryptophan, so this is likely a read error. The chain has TRBV5-1 and TRBJ1-5; perhaps TRBD1 as D (5 bases). The CDR3 has 17 residues. Germline CDR1 reads SGHRS; CDR2 reads YFSETQ. In nucleotides, the CDR3 is TGTGCCAGCAGCCAAGATTGGCAGGGTGTGAGCAATCAGCCCCAGCATCTT. As protein: CASSQDWQGVSNQPQHL.

The chain recombines TRBV10-3 with TRBJ1-2; the D gene is possibly TRBD1 (6 bases). Germline CDR1 is ENHRY and CDR2 is SYGVKD. The ends were cut back, 6 bases at V and 8 bases at J, with 10 bases in the middle. The CDR3 loop spans 11 amino acids. The CDR3 DNA sequence: TGTGCCATCAGGGAACAGGGAGGCTACACCTTC. It yields the protein CAIREQGGYTF.

This rearrangement joins TRBV29-1 to TRBJ1-2, with unresolved D. This CDR3 has 11 residues. Germline lookup yields CDR1 SQVTM and CDR2 ANQGSEA. The V end was cut by 8 bases, the J end by 2 bases, with 9 bases between. The CDR3 coding sequence is TGCAGCATCCTGGAGAACTATGGCTACACCTTC. As protein: CSILENYGYTF.

The genes are TRBV5-1 and TRBJ2-6; TRBD1 matches at 8 bases. After removal of 7 bases from V and 4 bases from J, the junction contained 7 bases not matched to a gene. There are 15 residues in the CDR3. CDR1 is SGHRS, CDR2 YFSETQ, per germline. In DNA form, the CDR3 reads TGCGCCAGCCCGCGGACAGGGCTCGGGGCCAACGTCCTGACTTTC. This gives the protein CASPRTGLGANVLTF.

This clonotype was detected many times. The rearrangement joins TRBV2 to TRBJ1-1, with a weak D call TRBD1 (6 bases). Per germline, CDR1 SNHLY and CDR2 FYNNEI. Trimming removed 8 bases from V and 3 bases from J, with 10 bases in between. The CDR3 contains 12 residues. The CDR3 region has the DNA TGTGCCAGCGACACAGGGTACACTGAAGCTTTCTTT. It codes for CASDTGYTEAFF.

This clonotype was counted between two and nine times. The V and J genes are TRBV11-2 and TRBJ2-5, with a possible D match to TRBD2 (5 bases). The CDR3 is 15 residues long. Per the germline V gene, CDR1 is SGHAT and CDR2 is FQNNGV. The ends were cut back, 1 base at V and 5 bases at J, with 14 bases in the middle. The CDR3 DNA reads as TGTGCCAGCAGCTTAGCTACTAGTGTATGGGAGACCCAGTACTTC. It yields the protein CASSLATSVWETQYF.

There are a few counts of this clonotype. The chain uses TRBV5-4 and TRBJ2-7; a possible D gene is TRBD2 (6 bases). The ends were cut back, 5 bases at V and 5 bases at J, with 14 bases in the middle. The CDR3 totals 13 residues. Germline CDR1 reads SGHNT; CDR2 reads YYREEE (reference sequence). CDR3 sequence (DNA): TGTGCCAGCAGACCGACTAGTTCCGACGAGCAGTACTTC. This codes for CASRPTSSDEQYF.